A single sample gave rise to the 18 T cell receptor beta chains below, sequenced in a study of blood T cell repertoires in COVID-19. Generated by immunoSEQ multiplex PCR, the TCRdb table keeps only in-frame clones and is missing some. The data hold approximately 260,000 clones, with approximately 79% observed a single time. The source material was peripheral blood. The receptor set was obtained from a middle-aged woman with active or convalescent COVID-19.

On this clone itself: One junction end does not reproduce the germline sequence, and a read error may be involved. The V and J genes are TRBV7-7 and TRBJ2-5; 10 bases line up with TRBD1. The germline gives CDR1 SSHAT, CDR2 FNYEAQ (reference sequence). This CDR3 has 16 amino acids. The CDR3 nucleotides are TGTGCTAGCAGCTTAGTGGGACAGGGGTCCCAAGAGACCCAGTACTTC. This gives the protein CASSLVGQGSQETQYF.

In DNA form, the CDR3 reads TGTGCCAGAACAGGGTCGGGGAACACTGAAGCTTTCTTT. As protein: CARTGSGNTEAFF. The chain recombines TRBV2 with TRBJ1-1; a weak D match, TRBD1 (6 bases). V was clipped by 9 bases and J by 1 base, with 12 bases between them. The CDR3 has 13 residues. Per germline, CDR1 SNHLY and CDR2 FYNNEI. Supplemented by reference TRBV2 and TRBJ1-1, the full variable domain reads EPEVTQTPSHQVTQMGQEVILRCVPISNHLYFYWYRQILGQKVEFLVSFYNNEISEKSEIFDDQFSVERPDGSNFTLKIRSTKLEDSAMYFCARTGSGNTEAFFGQGTRLTVV.

V gene TRBV30 combines with J gene TRBJ1-5; the D gene is possibly TRBD1 (5 bases). Germline V gene sequence: CDR1 GTSNPN, CDR2 SVGIG (reference sequence). The CDR3 has 16 amino acids. V lost 2 bases and J lost 5, with 19 bases in between. This chain's CDR3 is CAWSRDFSGGDQPQHF. Written as DNA, the CDR3 is TGTGCCTGGAGTAGGGACTTCTCCGGGGGAGATCAGCCCCAGCATTTT. The full variable domain, in which reference TRBV30 and TRBJ1-5 provide the parts outside the CDR3, is SQTIHQWPATLVQPVGSPLSLECTVEGTSNPNLYWYRQAAGRGLQLLFYSVGIGQISSEVPQNLSASRPQDRQFILSSKKLLLSDSGFYLCAWSRDFSGGDQPQHFGDGTRLSIL.

V and J are TRBV19 and TRBJ1-2; 8 bases agree with TRBD1. Germline CDR1 is LNHDA and CDR2 is SQIVND (reference sequence). With V trimmed by 5 bases and J by 4 bases, 3 bases remained unmatched. The CDR3 is 13 residues long. CDR3 coding DNA: TGTGCCAGTAGTTCGGACAGGGCCTATGGCTACACCTTC. Residues: CASSSDRAYGYTF.

The V call is TRBV6-5, the J call TRBJ1-2; no clear D. The germline V and J ends were trimmed by 7 bases and 4 bases, with 19 bases remaining between them. CDR1 is MNHEY and CDR2 is SVGAGI in the germline V gene. The CDR3 is 15 residues long. The DNA for the CDR3 is TGTGCCAGCATGATTTGGGGAGCCCCGCTCTATGGCTACACCTTC. The encoded protein is CASMIWGAPLYGYTF.

This clone was counted once. This chain's CDR3 is CASSVTGGVDTEAFF. CDR3 coding DNA: TGTGCCAGCAGCGTGACAGGGGGCGTGGACACTGAAGCTTTCTTT. The chain is built from TRBV9 and TRBJ1-1; 10 bases line up with TRBD1. The length of the CDR3 is 15 residues. The germline V gene encodes CDR1 SGDLS and CDR2 YYNGEE. Unmatched junction bases numbered 4, after V lost 2 bases and J lost 3 bases.

This clone was detected many times. The rearrangement links TRBV21-1 to TRBJ1-6; the D segment call TRBD1 is taken from the table without a DNA check. TRBV21-1 is a pseudogene segment. There are 13 residues in the CDR3. CDR3 sequence: CASSRPYNSPLHF. The CDR3 DNA reads TGTGCCAGCAGCAGGCCCTATAATTCACCCCTCCACTTT.

The chain couples TRBV5-6 to TRBJ1-5; 7 bases map to TRBD1. CDR1 and CDR2 (germline): SGHDT, YYEEEE. CDR3 size: 16 residues. The J segment lost 2 bases and the V segment lost 3 bases, leaving 8 bases of the junction unmatched. CDR3 DNA sequence: TGTGCCAGCAGCTCAACCGACAGGGCGGGCAATCAGCCCCAGCATTTT. Amino acids: CASSSTDRAGNQPQHF.

The genes are TRBV19 and TRBJ1-5; D gene ambiguous. CDR1 LNHDA and CDR2 SQIVND come from the germline V gene (reference sequence). CDR3 length equals 15 residues. Trimming removed 5 bases from V and 4 bases from J, with 15 bases in between. In nucleotides, the CDR3 is TGTGCCAGTAGTCCCCGGACGGGAAGGAATCAGCCCCAGCATTTT. It encodes CASSPRTGRNQPQHF.

This clone was picked up a small number of times. The chain has TRBV6-4 and TRBJ1-6, with 9 bases that match TRBD1. This CDR3 has 15 amino acids. V was pared by 2 bases and J by 5 bases, with 1 base of the junction left unmatched. CDR1 and CDR2 from the germline V gene are MRHNA and SNTAGT. CDR3 amino acids: CASSDGQGNNSPLHF. DNA for the CDR3: TGTGCCAGCAGTGACGGACAGGGGAATAATTCACCCCTCCACTTT.

The J gene is TRBJ1-5, the V gene TRBV21-1; the table gives TRBD1 as D, unverified against the DNA. TRBV21-1 is annotated as a pseudogene. CDR3 length equals 15 residues. CDR3 sequence: CASSKTQGLNQPQHF. The CDR3 region has the DNA TGTGCCAGCAGCAAAACGCAGGGTCTTAATCAGCCCCAGCATTTT.

The genes are TRBV15 and TRBJ1-1, with D unresolved. Germline loops: CDR1 LNHNV, CDR2 YYDKDF (reference sequence). Trimming pared 0 bases from V and 0 bases from J, leaving 8 bases between. CDR3 length: 15 residues. Here the CDR3 DNA reads TGTGCCACCAGCAGAGAGGCGGGGATGAACACTGAAGCTTTCTTT. Amino acid sequence: CATSREAGMNTEAFF. Using reference TRBV15 and TRBJ1-1 for the parts outside the CDR3, the full variable domain is DAMVIQNPRYQVTQFGKPVTLSCSQTLNHNVMYWYQQKSSQAPKLLFHYYDKDFNNEADTPDNFQSRRPNTSFCFLDIRSPGLGDTAMYLCATSREAGMNTEAFFGQGTRLTVV.

The genes are TRBV29-1 and TRBJ1-1, with 8 bases aligning to TRBD1. The CDR3 extends over 12 amino acids. Germline trimming cut 7 bases from V and 5 bases from J; bases unmatched to any gene: 6. CDR1 and CDR2 (germline): SQVTM, ANQGSEA. DNA for the CDR3: TGCAGCGGGCGGACAGGGAGGACTGAAGCTTTCTTT. It translates to CSGRTGRTEAFF.

This rearrangement joins TRBV7-9 to TRBJ2-2, with 7 nucleotides matching TRBD1. Germline V gene data show CDR1 as SEHNR and CDR2 as FQNEAQ (reference sequence). The CDR3 is 12 residues long. With 5 bases clipped from V and 9 bases from J, the junction kept 3 bases outside the gene matches. CDR3 sequence (DNA): TGTGCCAGCAGCCTAGGGGGCTGGGAGCTGTTTTTT. It translates to CASSLGGWELFF.

The chain joins TRBV4-1 to TRBJ2-5; 7 bases are shared with TRBD1. CDR1 and CDR2 (germline): MGHRA, YSYEKL. V gave up 0 bases and J gave up 11 bases; unmatched junction bases: 15. This CDR3 has 16 residues. The CDR3 DNA sequence: TGCGCCAGCAGCCAAGATCCTGACAGGGTGGCAAACTCGCAGTACTTC. Amino acid sequence: CASSQDPDRVANSQYF.

The chain uses TRBV29-1 and TRBJ1-5; D unclear. The V gene's germline CDR1 is SQVTM and CDR2 ANQGSEA. The CDR3 length is 13 residues. Trimming stripped 2 bases from V and 9 bases from J, with 14 bases between. The CDR3, as DNA: TGCAGCGTTGAAATCACCGCGGATTCGCCCCAGCATTTT. The encoded protein is CSVEITADSPQHF.

The rearrangement links TRBV5-1 to TRBJ1-2; TRBD1 is a possible D gene (6 bases). This CDR3 contains 15 residues. Germline CDR1 reads SGHRS; CDR2 reads YFSETQ. V was shortened by 4 bases and J by 2 bases, with 15 bases between the two germline ends. The CDR3 DNA reads TGCGCCAGCAGCCAGGACCAGGGGACCAACTATGGCTACACCTTC. Amino acids: CASSQDQGTNYGYTF.

The V and J genes are TRBV4-2 and TRBJ2-1, with 9 bases that match TRBD1. The CDR3 has 15 residues. Looked up from germline, CDR1 is LGHNA and CDR2 is YNFKEQ. V lost 2 bases and J lost 4; bases outside the gene matches: 3. As DNA, the CDR3 is TGTGCCAGCAGCCAAAACAGGGGGCGATACAATGAGCAGTTCTTC. This translates into CASSQNRGRYNEQFF.